This T cell receptor (beta chain) is drawn from a study of cytomegalovirus exposure and HLA in healthy donors. Study overall: Counted in an early data release were about 85 million unique TCRs from HLA-typed donors.

PCR was performed using 60 Vbeta and 13 Jbeta primers. Measured with immunoSEQ multiplex PCR; TCRdb has only the in-frame clones, and not every one. The sample has about 170,000 clones, approximately 73% seen once. About this clone: Its specificity is unknown.

General study points: Highly shared sequence variants in one cluster were likely a sequencing artifact. Within a later analysis, the majority of CMV-associated TCR beta chains appeared HLA-restricted. In an earlier analysis, in 540 or so donors, most V segments appeared productive either ~87% or ~30% of the time.

The sample comprised PBMCs. The clonotype comes from a woman aged 18-29 years in good health and CMV-seropositive.

The DNA for the CDR3 is TGTGCCAGCAGTGACGACAGAGAGGAAAAACTGTTTTTT. It encodes CASSDDREEKLFF. This sequence joins TRBV2 and TRBJ1-4; a weak D match, TRBD1 (5 bases). Germline V lookup: CDR1 SNHLY, CDR2 FYNNEI. CDR3 length equals 13 residues. V lost 3 bases to trimming and J lost 8 bases, with 10 bases between them.